The next 5 T cell receptor beta chains were all read from a single sample in a study of T cell repertoires in cytomegalovirus infection. Antigens for these TCRs are unknown. TCRdb passed the reads through MiXCR, listing each CDR3 protein once. The table lists approximately 910,000 distinct CDR3 sequences, around 29% of them singletons. Sequencing was performed on cultured CD8+ T cells from PBMCs, taken from culture after CMV antigen stimulation. The receptors were sampled from a human donor in good health (CMV status not recorded). Some clones in this sample may be carry-over from other donors' samples.

CDR3 protein: CASSHQLAEQYF. The CDR3 DNA sequence: TGTGCCAGCAGCCACCAATTAGCCGAGCAGTACTTC. The rearrangement joins TRBV7-6 to TRBJ2-7; no clear D gene. Per the germline V gene, CDR1 is SGHVS and CDR2 is FNYEAQ. This CDR3 comprises 12 residues. V lost 5 bases and J 6 bases, leaving 11 bases between the germline ends.

The V call is TRBV7-9, the J call TRBJ2-1; 9 positions match TRBD2. V gave up 2 bases and J gave up 8 bases; unmatched junction bases: 7. The CDR3 consists of 15 residues. CDR1 is SEHNR and CDR2 is FQNEAQ in the germline V gene (reference sequence). The chain's CDR3 is CASSLSSGGTDEQFF. The CDR3 DNA sequence: TGTGCCAGCAGCTTAAGTAGCGGGGGTACTGATGAGCAGTTCTTC.

Ten or more counts support this clonotype. CDR3 in amino acids: CASSLTRGSSPHEQFF. The CDR3 coding sequence is TGTGCCAGCAGCTTAACGAGGGGGAGTTCTCCCCATGAGCAGTTCTTC. The rearrangement joins TRBV7-8 to TRBJ2-1, with D possibly matching TRBD1 (6 bases). Germline assignment: CDR1 SGHVS and CDR2 FQNEAQ. The CDR3 has 16 residues. Trimming cost V 2 bases and J 8 bases, with 19 bases left between them.

This clonotype was counted between two and nine times. The rearrangement links TRBV5-5 to TRBJ2-7; possibly TRBD1 for D (6 bases). The CDR3 totals 14 residues. CDR1 and CDR2 (germline): SGHKS, YYEKEE (reference sequence). The V end was cut by 4 bases, the J end by 0 bases, with 11 bases between. DNA for the CDR3: TGTGCCAGCAGCGTACAGGGAAGCTCCTACGAGCAGTACTTC. Translating it yields CASSVQGSSYEQYF.

At least ten counts were recorded for this clonotype. CDR3 protein: CASSLGQASYNEQFF. CDR3 in DNA: TGTGCCAGCAGCTTAGGGCAAGCCTCCTACAATGAGCAGTTCTTC. V is TRBV5-8 and J is TRBJ2-1; no reliable D call. The CDR3 runs 15 residues. Germline V gene data show CDR1 as SGHTS and CDR2 as YDEGEE. V was pared by 2 bases and J by 0 bases, with 9 bases between.